The 8 T cell receptor beta chains below were found in one sample sequenced in a study of T-cell reconstitution after alpha-beta-depleted transplantation in children. A library of TCRbeta sequences, prepared with unique molecular identifiers, was generated. One entry per CDR3 protein results from TCRdb running MiXCR on the PCR reads. The sample holds a few hundred thousand distinct CDR3 sequences; 25% to 30% are singletons and the top ten take less than 40%. The material was PBMCs, obtained before TCRalphabeta/CD19-depleted stem cell transplant. The receptors stem from a boy in the first two years of life with Wiskott-Aldrich syndrome, due to receive a stem cell transplant.

This clonotype showed up just a few times. The chain joins TRBV20-1 to TRBJ2-7; tentative D call: TRBD2 (6 bases). This CDR3 contains 14 residues. V was pared by 1 base and J by 2 bases, with 12 bases between. The germline gives CDR1 DFQATT, CDR2 SNEGSKA (reference sequence). CDR3 nucleotide sequence: TGCAGTGCTAGAGGAGGAGGGGACCCCTACGAGCAGTACTTC. It codes for CSARGGGDPYEQYF.

This clonotype was observed at least ten times. V gene TRBV5-1 combines with J gene TRBJ1-3; D not resolved. V lost 0 bases and J 0 bases, leaving 7 bases between the germline ends. The CDR3 runs to 15 residues. Germline values: CDR1 SGHRS, CDR2 YFSETQ. CDR3 bases: TGCGCCAGCAGCTTGGGAAGCGGCTCTGGAAACACCATATATTTT. Translated, it gives CASSLGSGSGNTIYF.

Only a few counts were recorded for this clonotype. The chain is built from TRBV20-1 and TRBJ2-7; TRBD2 agrees at 7 bases. Germline V gene lookup returns CDR1 DFQATT and CDR2 SNEGSKA (reference sequence). After removal of 3 bases from V and 1 base from J, the junction contained 6 bases not matched to a gene. This CDR3 comprises 14 residues. This chain's CDR3 is CSASLAAASYEQYF. For the CDR3, the DNA is TGCAGTGCTAGCCTAGCGGCCGCATCCTACGAGCAGTACTTC.

This clonotype was counted only a few times. The chain employs TRBV5-1 and TRBJ2-3; 12 bases align to TRBD2. The V and J ends lost 3 bases and 4 bases, in that order; junction bases with no gene match: 9. Per germline, CDR1 SGHRS and CDR2 YFSETQ. The CDR3 length is 17 residues. The CDR3 is CASSWGVLAGGADTQYF. The CDR3 coding sequence is TGCGCCAGCAGCTGGGGAGTACTAGCGGGAGGCGCAGATACGCAGTATTTT.

This clonotype occurred a few times. This sequence joins TRBV7-3 and TRBJ2-1; 8 bases agree with TRBD2. This CDR3 is 16 amino acids long. Trimming removed 1 base from V and 3 bases from J; junction bases left unmatched: 5. The V gene's germline CDR1 is SGHTA and CDR2 FQGTGA. CDR3 residues: CASSLKSGSGYNEQFF. DNA of the CDR3: TGTGCCAGCAGCTTAAAAAGCGGGAGTGGCTACAATGAGCAGTTCTTC. The whole variable domain, remainder taken from reference TRBV7-3 and TRBJ2-1, is GAGVSQTPSNKVTEKGKYVELRCDPISGHTALYWYRQSLGQGPEFLIYFQGTGAADDSGLPNDRFFAVRPEGSVSTLKIQRTERGDSAVYLCASSLKSGSGYNEQFFGPGTRLTVL.

A few counts support this clonotype. The V gene is TRBV5-1, the J gene TRBJ2-2; tentative D call: TRBD1 (6 bases). The V gene lost 6 bases and the J gene lost 7 bases, with 16 bases spanning the gap. CDR1 is SGHRS and CDR2 is YFSETQ in the germline V gene. The CDR3 is 14 amino acids. The CDR3 nucleotides are TGCGCCAGCACTGCGTCAGGGGATGTCGGGGAGCTGTTTTTT. This encodes CASTASGDVGELFF.

This clonotype was detected only a few times. The chain employs TRBV9 and TRBJ1-1; no definite D call. Trimming took 1 base from V and 1 from J, leaving 5 bases between them. Germline assignment: CDR1 SGDLS and CDR2 YYNGEE. The CDR3 totals 13 residues. As DNA, the CDR3 is TGTGCCAGCAGCGTAAACAAGAACACTGAAGCTTTCTTT. Translating it yields CASSVNKNTEAFF.

This clonotype was observed a few times. The chain is built from TRBV7-2 and TRBJ1-2; D uncertain. The CDR3 totals 14 residues. Germline V gene sequence: CDR1 SGHTA, CDR2 FQGNSA. Trimming cost V 8 bases and J 8 bases, with 21 bases left between them. The CDR3 loop is CASYVRTAPWGYTF. For the CDR3, the DNA is TGTGCCAGCTACGTCAGGACCGCTCCATGGGGCTACACCTTC.